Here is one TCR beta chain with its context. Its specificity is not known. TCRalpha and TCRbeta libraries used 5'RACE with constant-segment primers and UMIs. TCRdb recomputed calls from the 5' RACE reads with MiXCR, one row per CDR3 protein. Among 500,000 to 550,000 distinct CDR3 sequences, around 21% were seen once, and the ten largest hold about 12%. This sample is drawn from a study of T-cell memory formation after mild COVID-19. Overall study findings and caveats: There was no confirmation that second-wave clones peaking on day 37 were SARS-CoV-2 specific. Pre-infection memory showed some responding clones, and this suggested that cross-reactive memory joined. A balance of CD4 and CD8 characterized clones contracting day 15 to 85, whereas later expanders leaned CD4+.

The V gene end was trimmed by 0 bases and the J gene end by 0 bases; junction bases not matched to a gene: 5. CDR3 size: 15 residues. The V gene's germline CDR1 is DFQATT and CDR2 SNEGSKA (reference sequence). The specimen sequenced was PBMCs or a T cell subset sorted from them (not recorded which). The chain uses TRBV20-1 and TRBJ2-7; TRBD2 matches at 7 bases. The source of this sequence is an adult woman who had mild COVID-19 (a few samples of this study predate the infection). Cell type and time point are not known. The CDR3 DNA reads TGCAGTGCTAGAGATTGGGGGGGTCCCTCCTACGAGCAGTACTTC. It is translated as CSARDWGGPSYEQYF.